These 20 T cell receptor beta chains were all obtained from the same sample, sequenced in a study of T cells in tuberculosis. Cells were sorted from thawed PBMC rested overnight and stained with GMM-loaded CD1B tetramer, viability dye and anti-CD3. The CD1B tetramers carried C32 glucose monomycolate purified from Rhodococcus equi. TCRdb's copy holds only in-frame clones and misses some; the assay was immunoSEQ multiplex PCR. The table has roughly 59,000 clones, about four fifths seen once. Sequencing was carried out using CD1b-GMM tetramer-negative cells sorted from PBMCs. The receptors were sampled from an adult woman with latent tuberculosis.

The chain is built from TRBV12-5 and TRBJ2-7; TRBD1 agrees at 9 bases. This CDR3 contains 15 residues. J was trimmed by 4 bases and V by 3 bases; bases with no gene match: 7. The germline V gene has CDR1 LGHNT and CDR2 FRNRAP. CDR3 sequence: CASGFTGTGSYEQYF. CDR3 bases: TGTGCTAGTGGTTTCACCGGGACAGGGTCTTACGAGCAGTACTTC.

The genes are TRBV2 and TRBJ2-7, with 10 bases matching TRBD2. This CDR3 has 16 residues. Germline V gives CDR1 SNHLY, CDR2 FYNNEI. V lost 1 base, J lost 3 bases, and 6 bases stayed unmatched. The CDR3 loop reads CASSEGLLAGHYEQYF. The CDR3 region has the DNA TGTGCCAGCAGTGAAGGGTTACTAGCGGGGCACTACGAGCAGTACTTC.

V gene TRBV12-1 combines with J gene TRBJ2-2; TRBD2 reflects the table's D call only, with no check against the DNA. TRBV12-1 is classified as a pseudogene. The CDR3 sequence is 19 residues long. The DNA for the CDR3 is TGTGCCAGCAGCTCGGGACTAGCGGAGGCGGGTAGGGGCACCGGGGAGCTGTTTTTT. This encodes CASSSGLAEAGRGTGELFF.

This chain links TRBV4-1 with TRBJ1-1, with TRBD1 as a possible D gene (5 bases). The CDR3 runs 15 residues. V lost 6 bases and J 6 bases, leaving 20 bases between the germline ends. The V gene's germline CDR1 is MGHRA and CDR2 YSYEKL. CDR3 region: CASRGGLWDLSEAFF. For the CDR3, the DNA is TGCGCCAGCAGGGGGGGTCTTTGGGATCTCTCTGAAGCTTTCTTT.

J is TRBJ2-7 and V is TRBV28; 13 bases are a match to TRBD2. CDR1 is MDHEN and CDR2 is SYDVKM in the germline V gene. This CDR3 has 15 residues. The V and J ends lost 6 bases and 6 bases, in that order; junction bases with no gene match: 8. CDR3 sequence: CASREPGLAGPEQYF. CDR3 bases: TGTGCCAGCAGAGAACCGGGACTAGCGGGACCCGAGCAGTACTTC.

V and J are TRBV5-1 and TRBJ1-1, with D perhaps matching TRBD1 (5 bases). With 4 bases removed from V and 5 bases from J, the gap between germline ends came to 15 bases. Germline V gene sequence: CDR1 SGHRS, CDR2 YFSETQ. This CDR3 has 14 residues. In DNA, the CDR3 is TGCGCCAGCAGCCCTGACAATGGGGGGACTGAAGCTTTCTTT. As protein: CASSPDNGGTEAFF.

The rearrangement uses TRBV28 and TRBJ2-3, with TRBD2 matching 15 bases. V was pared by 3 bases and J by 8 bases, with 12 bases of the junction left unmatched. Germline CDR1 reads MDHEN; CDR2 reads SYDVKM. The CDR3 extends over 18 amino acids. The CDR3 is CASSFFPGLAGGGRTQYF. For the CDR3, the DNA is TGTGCCAGCAGTTTTTTCCCGGGACTAGCGGGGGGTGGGCGTACGCAGTATTTT.

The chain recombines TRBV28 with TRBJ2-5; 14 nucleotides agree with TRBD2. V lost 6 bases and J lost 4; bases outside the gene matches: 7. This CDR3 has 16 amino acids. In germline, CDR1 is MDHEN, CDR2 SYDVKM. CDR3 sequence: CASRIPGLAGGETQYF. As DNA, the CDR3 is TGTGCCAGCAGGATACCAGGACTAGCGGGAGGAGAGACCCAGTACTTC.

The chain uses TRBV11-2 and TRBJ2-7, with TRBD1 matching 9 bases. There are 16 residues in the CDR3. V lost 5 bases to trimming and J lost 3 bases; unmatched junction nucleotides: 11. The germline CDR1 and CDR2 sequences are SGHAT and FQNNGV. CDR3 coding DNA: TGTGCCAGCAGCCCTGCTGGGGACAGGGCGCTCTACGAGCAGTACTTC. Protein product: CASSPAGDRALYEQYF.

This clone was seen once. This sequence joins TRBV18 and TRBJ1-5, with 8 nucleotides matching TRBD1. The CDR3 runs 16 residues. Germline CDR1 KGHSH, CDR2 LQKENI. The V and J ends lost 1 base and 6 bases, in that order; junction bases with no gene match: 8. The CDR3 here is CASSPRGDRGGQPQHF. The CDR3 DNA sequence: TGTGCCAGCTCACCACGAGGTGACAGGGGCGGTCAGCCCCAGCATTTT.

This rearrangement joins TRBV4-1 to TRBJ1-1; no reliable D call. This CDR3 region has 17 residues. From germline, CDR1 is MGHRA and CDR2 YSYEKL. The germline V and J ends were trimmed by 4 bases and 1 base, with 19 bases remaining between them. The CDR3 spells CASSPALREKGNTEAFF. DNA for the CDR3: TGCGCCAGCAGCCCGGCCCTCCGGGAAAAAGGGAACACTGAAGCTTTCTTT.

DNA for the CDR3: TGTGCCAGCAGCTTAGCCGGGACAGGGATTAGCGCAGATACGCAGTATTTT. Protein product: CASSLAGTGISADTQYF. The chain links TRBV7-9 to TRBJ2-3; TRBD1 agrees at 9 bases. This CDR3 is 17 amino acids long. Germline loops: CDR1 SEHNR, CDR2 FQNEAQ (reference sequence). Losses at the gene ends were 0 bases for V and 4 bases for J; bases not matched to a gene: 8.

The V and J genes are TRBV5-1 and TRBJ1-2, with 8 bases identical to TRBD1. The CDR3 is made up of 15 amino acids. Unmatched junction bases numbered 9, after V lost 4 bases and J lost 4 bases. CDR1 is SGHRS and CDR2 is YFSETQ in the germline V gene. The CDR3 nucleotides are TGCGCCAGCAGCCTGGCGACAGGGGACCGCTATGGCTACACCTTC. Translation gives CASSLATGDRYGYTF.

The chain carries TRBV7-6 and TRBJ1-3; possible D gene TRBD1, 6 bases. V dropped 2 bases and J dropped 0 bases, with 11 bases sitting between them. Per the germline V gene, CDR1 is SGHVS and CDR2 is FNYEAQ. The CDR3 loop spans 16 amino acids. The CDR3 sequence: CASSLTGTNSGNTIYF. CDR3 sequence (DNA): TGTGCCAGCAGCTTAACCGGGACAAACTCTGGAAACACCATATATTTT.

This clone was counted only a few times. The CDR3, as DNA: TGCGCCAGCAGCGCAAGGGAGGGCGCGGGCTATGGCTACACCTTC. Its translation: CASSAREGAGYGYTF. V usage is TRBV4-1 and J usage is TRBJ1-2; D is undetermined. V lost 5 bases, J lost 4 bases, and 17 bases lay in between. The CDR3 runs to 15 residues. Germline values: CDR1 MGHRA, CDR2 YSYEKL.

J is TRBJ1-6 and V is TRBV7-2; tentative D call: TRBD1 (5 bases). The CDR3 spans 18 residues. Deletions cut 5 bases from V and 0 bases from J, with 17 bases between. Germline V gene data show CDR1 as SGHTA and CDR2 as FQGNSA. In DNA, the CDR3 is TGTGCCAGCAGCCGAGTACGGGGGTCAAACTCCTATAATTCACCCCTCCACTTT. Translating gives CASSRVRGSNSYNSPLHF.

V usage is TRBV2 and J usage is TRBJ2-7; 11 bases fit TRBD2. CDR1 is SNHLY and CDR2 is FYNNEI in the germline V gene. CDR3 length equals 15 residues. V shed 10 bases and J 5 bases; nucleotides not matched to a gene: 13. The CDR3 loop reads CATNPGGTSGNEQYF. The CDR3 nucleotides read TGTGCCACCAATCCGGGAGGGACTAGCGGTAACGAGCAGTACTTC.

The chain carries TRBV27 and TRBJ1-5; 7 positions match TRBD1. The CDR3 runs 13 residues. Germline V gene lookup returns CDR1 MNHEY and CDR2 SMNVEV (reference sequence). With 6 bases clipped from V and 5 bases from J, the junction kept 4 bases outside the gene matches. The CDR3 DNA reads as TGTGCCAGCAGCCGGGACAGATATCAGCCCCAGCATTTT. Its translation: CASSRDRYQPQHF.

This chain's CDR3 is CASRRLAGGMGEQFF. CDR3 bases: TGTGCCAGCAGAAGACTAGCGGGAGGAATGGGTGAGCAGTTCTTC. The V gene is TRBV28, the J gene TRBJ2-1; 13 bases are a match to TRBD2. The V segment lost 6 bases and the J segment 9 bases; nucleotides outside the gene matches: 8. In germline, CDR1 is MDHEN, CDR2 SYDVKM. The CDR3 consists of 15 residues.

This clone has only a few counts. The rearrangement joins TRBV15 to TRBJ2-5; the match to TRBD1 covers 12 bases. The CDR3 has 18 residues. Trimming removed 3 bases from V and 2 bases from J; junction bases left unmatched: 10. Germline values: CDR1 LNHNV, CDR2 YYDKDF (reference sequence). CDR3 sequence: CATSSLMGDRGLQETQYF. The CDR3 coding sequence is TGTGCCACCAGCAGTTTAATGGGGGACAGGGGGCTTCAAGAGACCCAGTACTTC.